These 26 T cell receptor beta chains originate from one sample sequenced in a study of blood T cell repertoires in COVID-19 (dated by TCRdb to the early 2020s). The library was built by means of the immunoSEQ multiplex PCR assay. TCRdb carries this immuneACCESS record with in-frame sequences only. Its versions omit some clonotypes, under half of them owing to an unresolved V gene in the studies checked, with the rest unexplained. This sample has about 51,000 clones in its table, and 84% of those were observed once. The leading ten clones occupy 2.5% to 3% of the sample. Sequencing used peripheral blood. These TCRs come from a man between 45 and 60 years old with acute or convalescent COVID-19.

CDR3 region: CASRRRAGTGNTIYF. The CDR3 nucleotides are TGTGCCAGCAGGCGGCGGGCAGGTACTGGAAACACCATATATTTT. The V and J genes are TRBV2 and TRBJ1-3; D is undetermined. The V gene lost 6 bases and the J gene lost 2 bases, with 14 bases spanning the gap. The germline gives CDR1 SNHLY, CDR2 FYNNEI. The length of the CDR3 is 15 residues.

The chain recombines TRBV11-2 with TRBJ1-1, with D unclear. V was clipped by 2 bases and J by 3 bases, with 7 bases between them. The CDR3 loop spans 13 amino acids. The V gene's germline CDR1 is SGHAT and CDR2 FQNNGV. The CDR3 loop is CASSLLEDTEAFF. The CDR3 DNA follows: TGTGCCAGCAGCTTACTGGAGGACACTGAAGCTTTCTTT.

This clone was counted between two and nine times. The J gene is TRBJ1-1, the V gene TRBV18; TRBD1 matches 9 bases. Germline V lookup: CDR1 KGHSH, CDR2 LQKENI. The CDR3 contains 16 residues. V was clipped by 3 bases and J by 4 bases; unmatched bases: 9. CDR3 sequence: CASSPDSGTGFTEAFF. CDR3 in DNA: TGTGCCAGCTCACCGGACTCCGGGACAGGGTTCACTGAAGCTTTCTTT.

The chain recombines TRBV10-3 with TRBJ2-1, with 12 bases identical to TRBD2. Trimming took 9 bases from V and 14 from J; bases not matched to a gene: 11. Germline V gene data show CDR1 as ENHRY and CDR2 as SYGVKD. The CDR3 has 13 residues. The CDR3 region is CAIASGGARAEFF. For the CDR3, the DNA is TGTGCCATTGCTAGCGGGGGGGCACGGGCTGAGTTCTTC.

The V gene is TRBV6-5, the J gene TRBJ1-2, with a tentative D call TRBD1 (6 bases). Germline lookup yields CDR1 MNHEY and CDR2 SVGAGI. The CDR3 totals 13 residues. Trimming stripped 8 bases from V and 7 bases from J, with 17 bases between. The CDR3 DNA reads TGTGCCAGCGGAACAGGGTTGTCGTTTGGCTACACCTTC. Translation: CASGTGLSFGYTF.

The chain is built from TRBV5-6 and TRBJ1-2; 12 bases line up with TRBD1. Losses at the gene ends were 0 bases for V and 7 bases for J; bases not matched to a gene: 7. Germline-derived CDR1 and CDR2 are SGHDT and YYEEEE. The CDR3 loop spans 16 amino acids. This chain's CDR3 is CASSLGSGTGGSGYTF. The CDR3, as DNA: TGTGCCAGCAGCTTGGGGTCCGGGACAGGGGGCTCTGGCTACACCTTC.

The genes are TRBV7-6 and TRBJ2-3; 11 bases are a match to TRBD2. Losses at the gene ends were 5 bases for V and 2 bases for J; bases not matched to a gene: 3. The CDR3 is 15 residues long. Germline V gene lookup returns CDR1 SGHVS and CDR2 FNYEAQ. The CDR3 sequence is CASSQGLAVTDTQYF. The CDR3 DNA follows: TGTGCCAGCAGCCAGGGACTAGCGGTCACAGATACGCAGTATTTT.

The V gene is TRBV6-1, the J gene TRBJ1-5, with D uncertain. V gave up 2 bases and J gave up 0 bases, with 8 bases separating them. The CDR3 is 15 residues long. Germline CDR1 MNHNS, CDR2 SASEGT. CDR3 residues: CASSERSYSNQPQHF. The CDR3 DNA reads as TGTGCCAGCAGTGAAAGGAGTTATAGCAATCAGCCCCAGCATTTT.

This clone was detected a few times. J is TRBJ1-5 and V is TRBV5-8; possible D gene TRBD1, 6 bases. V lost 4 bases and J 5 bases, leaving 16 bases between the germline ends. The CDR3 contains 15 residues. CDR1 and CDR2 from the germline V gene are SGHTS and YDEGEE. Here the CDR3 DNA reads TGTGCCAGCAGCCCGAAAAACAGGGCTGATCAGCCCCAGCATTTT. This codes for CASSPKNRADQPQHF.

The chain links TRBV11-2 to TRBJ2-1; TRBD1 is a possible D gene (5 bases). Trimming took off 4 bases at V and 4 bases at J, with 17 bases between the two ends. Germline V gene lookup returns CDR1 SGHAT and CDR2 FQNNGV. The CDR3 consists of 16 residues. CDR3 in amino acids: CASSSYQGYSYNEQFF. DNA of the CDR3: TGTGCCAGCAGCTCGTACCAGGGATACTCTTACAATGAGCAGTTCTTC.

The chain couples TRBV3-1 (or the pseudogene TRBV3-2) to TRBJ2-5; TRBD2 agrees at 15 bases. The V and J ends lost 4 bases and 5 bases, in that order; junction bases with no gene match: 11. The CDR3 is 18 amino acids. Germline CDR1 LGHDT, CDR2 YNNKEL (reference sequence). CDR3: CASSLGLAGGASGETQYF. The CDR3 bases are TGTGCCAGCAGCCTGGGACTAGCGGGAGGAGCGAGCGGGGAGACCCAGTACTTC.

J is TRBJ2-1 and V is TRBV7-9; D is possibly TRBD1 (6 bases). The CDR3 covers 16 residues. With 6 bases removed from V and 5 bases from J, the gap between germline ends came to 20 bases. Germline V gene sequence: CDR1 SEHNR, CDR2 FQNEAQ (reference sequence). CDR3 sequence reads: CASRKLGTGLNNEQFF. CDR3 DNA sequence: TGTGCCAGCAGGAAACTAGGAACAGGGCTTAACAATGAGCAGTTCTTC.

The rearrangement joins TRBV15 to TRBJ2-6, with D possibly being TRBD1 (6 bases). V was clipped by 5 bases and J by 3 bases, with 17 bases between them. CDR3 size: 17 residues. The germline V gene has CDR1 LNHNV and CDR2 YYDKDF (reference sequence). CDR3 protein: CATSSWGRFVGANVLTF. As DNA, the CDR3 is TGTGCCACCAGCTCCTGGGGGCGGTTCGTTGGGGCCAACGTCCTGACTTTC.

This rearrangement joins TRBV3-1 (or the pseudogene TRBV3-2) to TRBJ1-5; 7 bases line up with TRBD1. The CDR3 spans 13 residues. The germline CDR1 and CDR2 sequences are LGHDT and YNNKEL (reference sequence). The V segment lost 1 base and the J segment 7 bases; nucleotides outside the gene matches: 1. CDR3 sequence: CASSQGGGQPQHF. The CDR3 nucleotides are TGTGCCAGCAGCCAAGGAGGGGGCCAGCCCCAGCATTTT.

This CDR3 reads CAIRDNYEQYF. In DNA, the CDR3 is TGTGCCATCAGGGACAACTACGAGCAGTACTTC. This chain uses TRBV10-3 with TRBJ2-7; tentatively, D is TRBD1 (5 bases). The CDR3 runs to 11 residues. Trimming stripped 6 bases from V and 3 bases from J, with 6 bases between. Germline values: CDR1 ENHRY, CDR2 SYGVKD.

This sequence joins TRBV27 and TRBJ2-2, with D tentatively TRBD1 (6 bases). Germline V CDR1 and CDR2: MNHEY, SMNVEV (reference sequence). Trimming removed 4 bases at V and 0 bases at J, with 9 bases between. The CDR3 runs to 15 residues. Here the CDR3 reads CASSSGHPNTGELFF. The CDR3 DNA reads TGTGCCAGCAGTTCGGGACACCCGAACACCGGGGAGCTGTTTTTT.

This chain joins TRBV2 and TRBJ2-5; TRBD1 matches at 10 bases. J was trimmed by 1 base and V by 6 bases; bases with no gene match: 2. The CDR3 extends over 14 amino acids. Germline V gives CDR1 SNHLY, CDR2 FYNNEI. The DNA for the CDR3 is TGTGCCAGCAGGACAGGGGGCCGCCAAGAGACCCAGTACTTC. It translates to CASRTGGRQETQYF.

The CDR3 loop is CASSWSGEGEQETQYF. CDR3 nucleotide sequence: TGTGCCAGCAGCTGGTCAGGCGAGGGGGAGCAAGAGACCCAGTACTTC. This chain uses TRBV5-4 with TRBJ2-5; a possible D gene is TRBD1 (6 bases). The CDR3 has 16 residues. Trimming stripped 3 bases from V and 2 bases from J, with 17 bases between. Germline V gives CDR1 SGHNT, CDR2 YYREEE (reference sequence). Variable domain in full (rest from reference TRBV5-4 and TRBJ2-5): ETGVTQSPTHLIKTRGQQVTLRCSSQSGHNTVSWYQQALGQGPQFIFQYYREEENGRGNFPPRFSGLQFPNYSSELNVNALELDDSALYLCASSWSGEGEQETQYFGPGTRLLVL.

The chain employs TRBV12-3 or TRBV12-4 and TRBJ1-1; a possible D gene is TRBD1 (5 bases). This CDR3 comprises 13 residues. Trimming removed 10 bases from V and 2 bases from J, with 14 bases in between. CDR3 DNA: TGTGCCACCTCAGGAGACAGCAACACTGAAGCTTTCTTT. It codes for CATSGDSNTEAFF.

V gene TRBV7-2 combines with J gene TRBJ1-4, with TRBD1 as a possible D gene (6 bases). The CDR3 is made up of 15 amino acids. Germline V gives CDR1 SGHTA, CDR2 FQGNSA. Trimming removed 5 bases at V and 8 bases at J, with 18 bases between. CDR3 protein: CASSLTGIMDEKLFF. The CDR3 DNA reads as TGTGCCAGCAGCCTAACAGGGATAATGGACGAAAAACTGTTTTTT.

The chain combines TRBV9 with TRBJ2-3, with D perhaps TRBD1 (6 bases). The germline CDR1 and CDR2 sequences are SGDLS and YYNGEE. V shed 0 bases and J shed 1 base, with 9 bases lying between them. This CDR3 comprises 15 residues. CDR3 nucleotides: TGTGCCAGCAGCGTAGCTGGGGGCGGCACAGATACGCAGTATTTT. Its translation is CASSVAGGGTDTQYF.

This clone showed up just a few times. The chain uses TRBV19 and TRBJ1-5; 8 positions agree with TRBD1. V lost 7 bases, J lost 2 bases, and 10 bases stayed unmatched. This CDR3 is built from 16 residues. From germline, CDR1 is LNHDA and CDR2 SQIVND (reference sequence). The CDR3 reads CASNAGGRARNQPQHF. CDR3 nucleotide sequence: TGTGCCAGTAATGCAGGGGGCCGTGCGCGCAATCAGCCCCAGCATTTT.

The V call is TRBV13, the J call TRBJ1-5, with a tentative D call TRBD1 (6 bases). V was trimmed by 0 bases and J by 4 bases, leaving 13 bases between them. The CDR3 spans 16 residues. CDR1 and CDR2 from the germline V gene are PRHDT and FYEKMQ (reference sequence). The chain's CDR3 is CASSLGRGTGNQPQHF. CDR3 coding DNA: TGTGCCAGCAGCTTAGGAAGGGGGACGGGTAATCAGCCCCAGCATTTT.

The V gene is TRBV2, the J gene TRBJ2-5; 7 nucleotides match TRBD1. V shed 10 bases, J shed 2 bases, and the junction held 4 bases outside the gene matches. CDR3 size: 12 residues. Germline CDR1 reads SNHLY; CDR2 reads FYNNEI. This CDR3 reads CATNRGQETQYF. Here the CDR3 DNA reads TGTGCCACAAACAGGGGTCAAGAGACCCAGTACTTC.

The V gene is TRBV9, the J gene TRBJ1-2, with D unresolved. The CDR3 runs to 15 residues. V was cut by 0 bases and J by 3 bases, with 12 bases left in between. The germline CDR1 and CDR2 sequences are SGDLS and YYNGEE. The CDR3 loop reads CASSVGGSRHYGYTF. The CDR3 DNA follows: TGTGCCAGCAGCGTAGGTGGGAGCCGGCACTATGGCTACACCTTC. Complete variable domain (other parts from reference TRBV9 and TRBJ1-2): DSGVTQTPKHLITATGQRVTLRCSPRSGDLSVYWYQQSLDQGLQFLIQYYNGEERAKGNILERFSAQQFPDLHSELNLSSLELGDSALYFCASSVGGSRHYGYTFGSGTRLTVV.

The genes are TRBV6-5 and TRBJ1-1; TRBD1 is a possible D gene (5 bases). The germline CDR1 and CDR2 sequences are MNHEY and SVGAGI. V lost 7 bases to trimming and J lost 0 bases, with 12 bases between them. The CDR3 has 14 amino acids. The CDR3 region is CASTRGRMNTEAFF. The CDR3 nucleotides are TGTGCCAGCACTCGGGGGAGGATGAACACTGAAGCTTTCTTT.